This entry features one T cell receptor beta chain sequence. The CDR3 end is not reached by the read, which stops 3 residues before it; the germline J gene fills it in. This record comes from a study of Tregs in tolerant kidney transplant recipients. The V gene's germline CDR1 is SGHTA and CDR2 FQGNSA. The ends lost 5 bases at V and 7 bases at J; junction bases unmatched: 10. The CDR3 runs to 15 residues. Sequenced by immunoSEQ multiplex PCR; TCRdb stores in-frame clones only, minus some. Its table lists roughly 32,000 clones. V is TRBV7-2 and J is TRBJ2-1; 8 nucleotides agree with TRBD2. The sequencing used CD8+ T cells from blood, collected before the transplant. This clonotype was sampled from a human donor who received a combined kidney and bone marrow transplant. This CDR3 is CASSIPGLEINEQFF. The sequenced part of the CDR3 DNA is TGTGCCAGCAGCATTCCGGGACTAGAGATTAATGAG. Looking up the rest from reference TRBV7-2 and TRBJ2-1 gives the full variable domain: GAGVSQSPSNKVTEKGKDVELRCDPISGHTALYWYRQSLGQGLEFLIYFQGNSAPDKSGLPSDRFSAERTGGSVSTLTIQRTQQEDSAVYLCASSIPGLEINEQFFGPGTRLTVL.